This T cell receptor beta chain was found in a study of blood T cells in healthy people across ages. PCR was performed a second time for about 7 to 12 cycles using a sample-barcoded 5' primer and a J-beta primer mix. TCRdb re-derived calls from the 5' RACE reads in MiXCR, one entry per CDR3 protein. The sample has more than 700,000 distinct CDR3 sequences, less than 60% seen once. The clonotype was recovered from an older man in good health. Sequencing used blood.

The CDR3 here is CASSQVRGFGTGARNEQFF. For the CDR3, the DNA is TGTGCCAGCAGCCAAGTTCGGGGGTTCGGGACAGGGGCGAGAAATGAGCAGTTCTTC. This chain connects TRBV3-1 to TRBJ2-1; the match to TRBD1 covers 10 bases. J was trimmed by 7 bases and V by 1 base; bases with no gene match: 16. Germline CDR1 and CDR2: LGHDT and YNNKEL (reference sequence). This CDR3 has 19 residues.